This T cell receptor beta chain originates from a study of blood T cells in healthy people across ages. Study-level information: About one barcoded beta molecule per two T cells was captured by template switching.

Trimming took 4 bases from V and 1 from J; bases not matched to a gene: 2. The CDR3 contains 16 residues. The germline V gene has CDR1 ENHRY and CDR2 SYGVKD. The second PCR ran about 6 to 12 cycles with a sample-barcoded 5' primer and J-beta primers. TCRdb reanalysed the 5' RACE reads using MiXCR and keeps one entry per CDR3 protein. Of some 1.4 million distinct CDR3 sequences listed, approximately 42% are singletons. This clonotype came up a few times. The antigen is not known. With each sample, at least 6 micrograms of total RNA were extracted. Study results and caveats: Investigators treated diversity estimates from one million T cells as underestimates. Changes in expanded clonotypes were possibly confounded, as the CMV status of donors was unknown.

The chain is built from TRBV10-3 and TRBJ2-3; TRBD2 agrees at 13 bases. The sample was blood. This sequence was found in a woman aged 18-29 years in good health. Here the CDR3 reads CAISAGTSGGTDTQYF. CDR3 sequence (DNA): TGTGCCATCAGTGCTGGGACTAGCGGGGGCACAGATACGCAGTATTTT.